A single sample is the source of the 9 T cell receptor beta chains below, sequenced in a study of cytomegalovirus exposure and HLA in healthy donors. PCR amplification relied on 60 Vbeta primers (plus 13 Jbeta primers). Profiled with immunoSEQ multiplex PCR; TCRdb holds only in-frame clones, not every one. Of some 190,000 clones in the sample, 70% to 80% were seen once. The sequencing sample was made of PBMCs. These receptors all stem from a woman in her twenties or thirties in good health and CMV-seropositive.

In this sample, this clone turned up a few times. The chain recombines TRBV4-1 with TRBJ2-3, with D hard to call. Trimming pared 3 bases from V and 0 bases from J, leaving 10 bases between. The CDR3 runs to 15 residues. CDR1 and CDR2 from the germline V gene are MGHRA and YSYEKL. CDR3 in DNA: TGCGCCAGCAGCCAGTCAGCGAAGAGCACAGATACGCAGTATTTT. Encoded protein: CASSQSAKSTDTQYF.

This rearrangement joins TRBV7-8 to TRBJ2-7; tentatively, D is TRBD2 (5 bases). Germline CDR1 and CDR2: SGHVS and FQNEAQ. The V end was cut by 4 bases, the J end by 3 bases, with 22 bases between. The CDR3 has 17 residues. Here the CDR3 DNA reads TGTGCCAGCAGCTCAATAGCCGTGCGGGCGGCTTACTACGAGCAGTACTTC. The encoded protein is CASSSIAVRAAYYEQYF.

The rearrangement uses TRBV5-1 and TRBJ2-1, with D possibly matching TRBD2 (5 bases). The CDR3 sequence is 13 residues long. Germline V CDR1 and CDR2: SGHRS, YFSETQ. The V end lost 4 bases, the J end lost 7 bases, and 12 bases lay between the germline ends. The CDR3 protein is CASSDGSGNEQFF. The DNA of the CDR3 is TGCGCCAGCAGCGACGGTTCGGGGAATGAGCAGTTCTTC.

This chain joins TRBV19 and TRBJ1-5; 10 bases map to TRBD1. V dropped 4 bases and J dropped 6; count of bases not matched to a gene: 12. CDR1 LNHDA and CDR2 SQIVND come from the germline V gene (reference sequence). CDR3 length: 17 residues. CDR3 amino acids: CASSTTSGQGNGQPQHF. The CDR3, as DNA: TGTGCCAGTAGTACCACCTCGGGACAGGGGAACGGTCAGCCCCAGCATTTT.

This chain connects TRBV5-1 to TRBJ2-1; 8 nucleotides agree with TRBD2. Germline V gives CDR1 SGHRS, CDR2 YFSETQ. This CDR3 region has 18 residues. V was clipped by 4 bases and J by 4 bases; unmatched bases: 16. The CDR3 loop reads CASSRRAGDQRGYNEQFF. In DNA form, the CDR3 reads TGCGCCAGCAGCCGCCGAGCGGGGGACCAGCGGGGATACAATGAGCAGTTCTTC.

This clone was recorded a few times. This CDR3 reads CASSRQGSYNEQFF. The CDR3 DNA follows: TGTGCCAGCAGTCGACAGGGCTCCTACAATGAGCAGTTCTTC. The genes are TRBV7-9 and TRBJ2-1; 7 bases align to TRBD1. After removal of 6 bases from V and 0 bases from J, the junction contained 2 bases not matched to a gene. The CDR3 has 14 amino acids. The germline CDR1 and CDR2 sequences are SEHNR and FQNEAQ (reference sequence).

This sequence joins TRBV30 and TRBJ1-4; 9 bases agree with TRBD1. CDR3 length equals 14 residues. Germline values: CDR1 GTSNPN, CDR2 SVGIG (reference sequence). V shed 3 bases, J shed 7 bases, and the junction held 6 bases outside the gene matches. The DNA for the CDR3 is TGTGCCTGGAGCCGGACAGGGGTCGGTGAAAAACTGTTTTTT. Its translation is CAWSRTGVGEKLFF.

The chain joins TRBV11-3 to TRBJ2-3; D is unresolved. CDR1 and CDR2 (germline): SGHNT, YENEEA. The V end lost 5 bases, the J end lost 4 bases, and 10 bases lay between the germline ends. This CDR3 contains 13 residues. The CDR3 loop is CASSPRRADTQYF. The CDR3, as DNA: TGTGCCAGCAGCCCCCGTCGGGCAGATACGCAGTATTTT.

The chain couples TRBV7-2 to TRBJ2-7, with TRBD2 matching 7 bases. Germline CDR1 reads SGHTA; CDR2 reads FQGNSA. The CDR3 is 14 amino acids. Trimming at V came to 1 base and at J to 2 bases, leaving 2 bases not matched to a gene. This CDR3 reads CASSLVGGAYEQYF. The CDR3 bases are TGTGCCAGCAGCTTAGTTGGGGGGGCCTACGAGCAGTACTTC. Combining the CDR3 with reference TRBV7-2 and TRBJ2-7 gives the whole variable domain GAGVSQSPSNKVTEKGKDVELRCDPISGHTALYWYRQSLGQGLEFLIYFQGNSAPDKSGLPSDRFSAERTGGSVSTLTIQRTQQEDSAVYLCASSLVGGAYEQYFGPGTRLTVT.